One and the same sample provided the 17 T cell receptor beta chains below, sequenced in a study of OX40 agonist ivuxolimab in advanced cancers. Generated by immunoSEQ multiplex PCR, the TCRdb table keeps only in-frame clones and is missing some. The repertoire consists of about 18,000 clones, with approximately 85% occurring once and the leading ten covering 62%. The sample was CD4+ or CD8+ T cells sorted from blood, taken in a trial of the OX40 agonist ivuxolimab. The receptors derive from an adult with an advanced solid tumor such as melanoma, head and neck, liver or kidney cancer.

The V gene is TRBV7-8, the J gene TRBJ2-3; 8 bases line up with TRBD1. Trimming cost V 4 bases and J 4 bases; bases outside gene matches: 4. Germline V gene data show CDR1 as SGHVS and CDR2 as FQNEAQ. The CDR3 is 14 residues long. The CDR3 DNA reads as TGTGCCAGCAGCTCGGACAGGGTTCCAGATACGCAGTATTTT. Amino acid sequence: CASSSDRVPDTQYF.

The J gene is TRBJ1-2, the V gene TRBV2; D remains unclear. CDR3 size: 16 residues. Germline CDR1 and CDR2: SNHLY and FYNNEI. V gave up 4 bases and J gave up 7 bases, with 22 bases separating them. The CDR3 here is CASSVPSTYPAIGYTF. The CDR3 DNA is TGTGCCAGCAGTGTACCGTCCACTTACCCCGCTATTGGCTACACCTTC.

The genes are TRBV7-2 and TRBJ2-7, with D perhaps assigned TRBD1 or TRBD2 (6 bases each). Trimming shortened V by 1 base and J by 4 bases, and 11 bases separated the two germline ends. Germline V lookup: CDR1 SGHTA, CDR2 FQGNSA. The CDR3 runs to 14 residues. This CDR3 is CASSLGVGGYEQYF. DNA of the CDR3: TGTGCCAGCAGCTTAGGTGTAGGGGGGTACGAGCAGTACTTC. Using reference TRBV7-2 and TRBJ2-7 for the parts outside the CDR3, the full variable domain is GAGVSQSPSNKVTEKGKDVELRCDPISGHTALYWYRQSLGQGLEFLIYFQGNSAPDKSGLPSDRFSAERTGGSVSTLTIQRTQQEDSAVYLCASSLGVGGYEQYFGPGTRLTVT.

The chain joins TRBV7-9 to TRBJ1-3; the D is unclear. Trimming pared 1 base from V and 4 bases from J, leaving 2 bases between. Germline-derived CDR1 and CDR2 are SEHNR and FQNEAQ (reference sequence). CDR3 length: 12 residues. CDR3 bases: TGTGCCAGCAGCTTAGGAGGAAACACCATATATTTT. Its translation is CASSLGGNTIYF.

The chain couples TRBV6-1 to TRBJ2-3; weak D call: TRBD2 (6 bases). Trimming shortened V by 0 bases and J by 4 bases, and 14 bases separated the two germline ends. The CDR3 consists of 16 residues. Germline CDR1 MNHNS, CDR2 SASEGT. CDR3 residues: CASSEAGGSGADTQYF. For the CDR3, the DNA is TGTGCCAGCAGTGAAGCTGGGGGGAGTGGGGCAGATACGCAGTATTTT.

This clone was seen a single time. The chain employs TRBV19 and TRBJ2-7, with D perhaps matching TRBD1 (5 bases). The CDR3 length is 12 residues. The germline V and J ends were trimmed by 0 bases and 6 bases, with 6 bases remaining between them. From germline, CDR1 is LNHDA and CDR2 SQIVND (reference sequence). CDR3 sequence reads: CASSIDGAEQYF. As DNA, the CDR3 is TGTGCCAGTAGTATAGATGGGGCCGAGCAGTACTTC.

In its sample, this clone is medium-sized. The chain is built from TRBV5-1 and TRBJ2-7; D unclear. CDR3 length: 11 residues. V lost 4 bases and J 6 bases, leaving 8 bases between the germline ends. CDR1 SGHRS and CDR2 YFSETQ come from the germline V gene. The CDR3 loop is CASSKGPEQYF. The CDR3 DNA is TGCGCCAGCAGCAAGGGCCCCGAGCAGTACTTC.

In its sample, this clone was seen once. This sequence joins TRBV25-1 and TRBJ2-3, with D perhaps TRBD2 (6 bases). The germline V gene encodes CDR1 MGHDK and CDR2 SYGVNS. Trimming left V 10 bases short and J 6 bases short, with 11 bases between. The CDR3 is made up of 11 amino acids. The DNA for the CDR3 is TGTGCCACCCTAGCGTTCGATACGCAGTATTTT. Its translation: CATLAFDTQYF.

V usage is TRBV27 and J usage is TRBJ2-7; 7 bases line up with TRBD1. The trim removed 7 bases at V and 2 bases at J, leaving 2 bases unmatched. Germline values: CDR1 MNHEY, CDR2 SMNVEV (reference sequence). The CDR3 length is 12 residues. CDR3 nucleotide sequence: TGTGCCAGCACCGACAGGGCCTACGAGCAGTACTTC. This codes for CASTDRAYEQYF.

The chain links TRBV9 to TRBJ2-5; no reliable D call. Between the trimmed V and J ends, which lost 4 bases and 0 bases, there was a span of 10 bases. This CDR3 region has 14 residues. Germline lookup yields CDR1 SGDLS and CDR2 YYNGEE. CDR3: CASSPLWDQETQYF. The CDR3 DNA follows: TGTGCCAGCAGCCCTCTCTGGGACCAAGAGACCCAGTACTTC. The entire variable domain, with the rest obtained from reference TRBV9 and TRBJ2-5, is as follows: DSGVTQTPKHLITATGQRVTLRCSPRSGDLSVYWYQQSLDQGLQFLIQYYNGEERAKGNILERFSAQQFPDLHSELNLSSLELGDSALYFCASSPLWDQETQYFGPGTRLLVL.

CDR3 region: CASSLVGGAWGDSPLHF. DNA of the CDR3: TGTGCCAGCAGCTTAGTAGGGGGCGCTTGGGGAGATTCACCCCTCCACTTT. The gene calls are TRBV7-9 and TRBJ1-6, with TRBD1 identical over 7 bases. V was pared by 1 base and J by 8 bases, with 11 bases of the junction left unmatched. There are 17 residues in the CDR3. Per germline, CDR1 SEHNR and CDR2 FQNEAQ (reference sequence).

The CDR3 DNA reads as TGTGCCAGCAGCTTGGCCACAGGGGGATCGAATGAGCAGTTCTTC. Encoded protein: CASSLATGGSNEQFF. This rearrangement joins TRBV5-4 to TRBJ2-1, with 8 positions matching TRBD1. The germline CDR1 and CDR2 sequences are SGHNT and YYREEE (reference sequence). Losses at the gene ends were 0 bases for V and 7 bases for J; bases not matched to a gene: 6. This CDR3 contains 15 residues.

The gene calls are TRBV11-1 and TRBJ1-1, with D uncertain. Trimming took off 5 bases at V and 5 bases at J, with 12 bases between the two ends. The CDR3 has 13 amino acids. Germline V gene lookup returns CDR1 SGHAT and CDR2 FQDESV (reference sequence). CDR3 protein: CASSPAQLTEAFF. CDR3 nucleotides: TGTGCCAGCAGCCCGGCTCAGCTAACTGAAGCTTTCTTT.

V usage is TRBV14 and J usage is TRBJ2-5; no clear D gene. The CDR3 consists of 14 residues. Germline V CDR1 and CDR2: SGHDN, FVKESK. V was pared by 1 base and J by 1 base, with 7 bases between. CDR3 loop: CASSQVGPQETQYF. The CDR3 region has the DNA TGTGCCAGCAGCCAAGTAGGCCCCCAAGAGACCCAGTACTTC.

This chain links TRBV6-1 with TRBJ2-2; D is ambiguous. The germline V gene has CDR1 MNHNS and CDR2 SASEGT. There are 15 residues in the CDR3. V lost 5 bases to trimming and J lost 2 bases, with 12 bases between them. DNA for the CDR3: TGTGCCAGCAGTCCCGCTCTTGGTAACACCGGGGAGCTGTTTTTT. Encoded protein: CASSPALGNTGELFF.

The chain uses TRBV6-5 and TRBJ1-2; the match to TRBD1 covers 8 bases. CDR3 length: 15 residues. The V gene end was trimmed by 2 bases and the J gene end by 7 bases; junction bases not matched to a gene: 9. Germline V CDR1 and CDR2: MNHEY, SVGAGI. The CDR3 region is CASSYGQGALGGYTF. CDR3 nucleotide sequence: TGTGCCAGCAGTTACGGCCAGGGGGCTTTAGGTGGCTACACCTTC.

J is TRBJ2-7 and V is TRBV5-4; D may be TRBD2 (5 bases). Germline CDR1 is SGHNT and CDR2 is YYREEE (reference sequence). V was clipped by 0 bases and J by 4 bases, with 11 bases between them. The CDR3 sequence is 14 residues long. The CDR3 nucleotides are TGTGCCAGCAGCTTGGACGGACTCCAATACGAGCAGTACTTC. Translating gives CASSLDGLQYEQYF.